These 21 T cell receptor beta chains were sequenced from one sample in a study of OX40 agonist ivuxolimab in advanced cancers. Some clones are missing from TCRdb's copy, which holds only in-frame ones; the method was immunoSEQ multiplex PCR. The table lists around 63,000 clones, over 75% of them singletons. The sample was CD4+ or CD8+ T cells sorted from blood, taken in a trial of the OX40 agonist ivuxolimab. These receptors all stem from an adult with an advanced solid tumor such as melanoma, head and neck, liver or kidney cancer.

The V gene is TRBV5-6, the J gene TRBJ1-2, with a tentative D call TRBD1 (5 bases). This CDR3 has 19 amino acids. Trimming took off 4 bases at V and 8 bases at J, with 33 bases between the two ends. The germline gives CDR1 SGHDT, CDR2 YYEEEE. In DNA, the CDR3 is TGTGCCAGCAGCCTGTCTACAGCGAGGGTATACGAGGGGCCCCGGGGCTACACCTTC. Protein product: CASSLSTARVYEGPRGYTF.

The CDR3 region has the DNA TGTGCCAGCAGCCCCAATCCGGGACAGGGTAGGACAGATACGCAGTATTTT. It yields the protein CASSPNPGQGRTDTQYF. The V call is TRBV7-6, the J call TRBJ2-3, with 9 bases matching TRBD1. Germline loops: CDR1 SGHVS, CDR2 FNYEAQ. Trimming cost V 5 bases and J 3 bases; bases outside gene matches: 12. CDR3 length: 17 residues. The full variable domain, its missing parts supplied by reference TRBV7-6 and TRBJ2-3, is GAGVSQSPRYKVTKRGQDVALRCDPISGHVSLYWYRQALGQGPEFLTYFNYEAQQDKSGLPNDRFSAERPEGSISTLTIQRTEQRDSAMYRCASSPNPGQGRTDTQYFGPGTRLTVL.

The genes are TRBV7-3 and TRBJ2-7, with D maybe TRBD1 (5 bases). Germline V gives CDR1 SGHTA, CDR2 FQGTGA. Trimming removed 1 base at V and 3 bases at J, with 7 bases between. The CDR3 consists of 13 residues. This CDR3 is CASSLKQGYEQYF. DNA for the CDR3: TGTGCCAGCAGCTTAAAGCAGGGCTACGAGCAGTACTTC.

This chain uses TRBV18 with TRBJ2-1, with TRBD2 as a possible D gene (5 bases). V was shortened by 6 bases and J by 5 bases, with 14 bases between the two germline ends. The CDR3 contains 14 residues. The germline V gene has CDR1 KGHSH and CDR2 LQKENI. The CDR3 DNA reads TGTGCCAGCTCTCCCCGGTTGGGAGACAATGAGCAGTTCTTC. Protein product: CASSPRLGDNEQFF.

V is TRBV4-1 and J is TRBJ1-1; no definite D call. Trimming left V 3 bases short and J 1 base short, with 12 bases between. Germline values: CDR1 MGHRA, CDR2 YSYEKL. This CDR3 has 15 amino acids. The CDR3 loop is CASSQNGLPNTEAFF. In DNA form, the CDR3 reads TGCGCCAGCAGCCAGAACGGGCTCCCGAACACTGAAGCTTTCTTT.

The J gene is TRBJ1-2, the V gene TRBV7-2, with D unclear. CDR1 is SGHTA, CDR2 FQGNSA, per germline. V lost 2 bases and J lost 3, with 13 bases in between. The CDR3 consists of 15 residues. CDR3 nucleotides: TGTGCCAGCAGCTTAATCGGAAAATCTTACTATGGCTACACCTTC. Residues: CASSLIGKSYYGYTF.

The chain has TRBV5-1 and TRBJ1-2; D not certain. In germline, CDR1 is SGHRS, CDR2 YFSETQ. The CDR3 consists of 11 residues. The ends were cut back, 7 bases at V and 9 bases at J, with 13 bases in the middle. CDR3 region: CASQAEGSYTF. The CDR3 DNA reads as TGCGCCAGCCAGGCAGAGGGTAGCTACACCTTC. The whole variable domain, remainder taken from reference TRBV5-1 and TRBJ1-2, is KAGVTQTPRYLIKTRGQQVTLSCSPISGHRSVSWYQQTPGQGLQFLFEYFSETQRNKGNFPGRFSGRQFSNSRSEMNVSTLELGDSALYLCASQAEGSYTFGSGTRLTVV.

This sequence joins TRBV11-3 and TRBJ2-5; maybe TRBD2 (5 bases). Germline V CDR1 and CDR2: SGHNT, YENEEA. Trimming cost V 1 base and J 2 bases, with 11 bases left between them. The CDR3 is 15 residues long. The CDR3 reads CASSLAFTSQETQYF. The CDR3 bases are TGTGCCAGCAGCTTAGCCTTCACTAGTCAAGAGACCCAGTACTTC.

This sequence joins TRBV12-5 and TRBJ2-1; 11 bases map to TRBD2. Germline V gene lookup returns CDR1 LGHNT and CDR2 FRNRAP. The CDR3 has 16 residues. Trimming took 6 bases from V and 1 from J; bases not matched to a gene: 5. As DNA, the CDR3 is TGTGCTAGTGGCTTGCGACTAGCGGGGTCCTACAATGAGCAGTTCTTC. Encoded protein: CASGLRLAGSYNEQFF. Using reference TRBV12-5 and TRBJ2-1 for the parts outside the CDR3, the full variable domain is DARVTQTPRHKVTEMGQEVTMRCQPILGHNTVFWYRQTMMQGLELLAYFRNRAPLDDSGMPKDRFSAEMPDATLATLKIQPSEPRDSAVYFCASGLRLAGSYNEQFFGPGTRLTVL.

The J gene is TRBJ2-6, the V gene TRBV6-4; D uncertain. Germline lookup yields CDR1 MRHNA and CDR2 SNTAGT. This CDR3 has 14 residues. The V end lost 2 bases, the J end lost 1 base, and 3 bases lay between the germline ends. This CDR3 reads CASSDISGANVLTF. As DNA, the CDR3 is TGTGCCAGCAGTGACATATCTGGGGCCAACGTCCTGACTTTC.

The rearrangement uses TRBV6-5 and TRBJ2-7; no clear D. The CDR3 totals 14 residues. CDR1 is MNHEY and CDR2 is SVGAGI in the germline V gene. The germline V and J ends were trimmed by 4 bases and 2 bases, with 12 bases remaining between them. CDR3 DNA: TGTGCCAGCAGTTTGAATGAACGGACCTACGAGCAGTACTTC. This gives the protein CASSLNERTYEQYF.

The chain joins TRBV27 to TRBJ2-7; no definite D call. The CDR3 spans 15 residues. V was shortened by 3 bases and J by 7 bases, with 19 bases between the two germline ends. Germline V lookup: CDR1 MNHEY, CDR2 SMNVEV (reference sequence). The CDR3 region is CASSFLLGSPVEQYF. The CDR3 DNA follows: TGTGCCAGCAGTTTCTTACTTGGGTCCCCGGTAGAGCAGTACTTC.

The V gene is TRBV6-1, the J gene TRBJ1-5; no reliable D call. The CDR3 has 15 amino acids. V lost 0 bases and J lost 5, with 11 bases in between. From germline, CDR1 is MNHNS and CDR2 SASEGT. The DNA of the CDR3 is TGTGCCAGCAGTGAAGCGCTTCGGGGAGATCAGCCCCAGCATTTT. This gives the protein CASSEALRGDQPQHF.

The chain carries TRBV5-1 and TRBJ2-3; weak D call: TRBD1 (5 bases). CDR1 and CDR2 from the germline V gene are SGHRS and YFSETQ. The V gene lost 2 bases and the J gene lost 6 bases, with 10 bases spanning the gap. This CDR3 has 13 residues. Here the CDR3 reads CASSFSWGDTQYF. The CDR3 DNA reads TGCGCCAGCAGCTTTTCCTGGGGCGATACGCAGTATTTT. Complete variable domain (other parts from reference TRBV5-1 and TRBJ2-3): KAGVTQTPRYLIKTRGQQVTLSCSPISGHRSVSWYQQTPGQGLQFLFEYFSETQRNKGNFPGRFSGRQFSNSRSEMNVSTLELGDSALYLCASSFSWGDTQYFGPGTRLTVL.

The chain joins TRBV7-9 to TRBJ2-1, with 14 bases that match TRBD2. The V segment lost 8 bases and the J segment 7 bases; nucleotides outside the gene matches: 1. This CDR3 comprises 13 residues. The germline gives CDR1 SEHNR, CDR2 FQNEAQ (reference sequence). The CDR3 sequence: CASGTSGSNEQFF. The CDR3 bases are TGTGCCAGCGGGACTAGCGGGAGTAATGAGCAGTTCTTC.

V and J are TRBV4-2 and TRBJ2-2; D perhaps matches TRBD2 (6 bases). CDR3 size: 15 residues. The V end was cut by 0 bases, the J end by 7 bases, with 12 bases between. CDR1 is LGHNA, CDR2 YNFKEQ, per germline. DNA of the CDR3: TGTGCCAGCAGCCAAGATCCCACTAGCTACGGGGAGCTGTTTTTT. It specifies CASSQDPTSYGELFF.

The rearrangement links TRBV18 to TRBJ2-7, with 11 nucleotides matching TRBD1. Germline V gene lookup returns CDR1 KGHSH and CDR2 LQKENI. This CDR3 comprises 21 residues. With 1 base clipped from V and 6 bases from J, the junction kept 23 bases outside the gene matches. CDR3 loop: CASSPRRSSGTGGAASSEQYF. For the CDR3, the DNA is TGTGCCAGCTCACCACGACGCTCGTCGGGGACAGGGGGAGCAGCGTCGTCCGAGCAGTACTTC.

The CDR3 spells CASSQHSAGGDTEAFF. The CDR3 DNA reads as TGCGCCAGCAGCCAACATTCGGCAGGGGGTGACACTGAAGCTTTCTTT. The gene calls are TRBV4-1 and TRBJ1-1; 7 positions agree with TRBD1. The CDR3 length is 16 residues. Germline V lookup: CDR1 MGHRA, CDR2 YSYEKL. Losses at the gene ends were 2 bases for V and 3 bases for J; bases not matched to a gene: 9.

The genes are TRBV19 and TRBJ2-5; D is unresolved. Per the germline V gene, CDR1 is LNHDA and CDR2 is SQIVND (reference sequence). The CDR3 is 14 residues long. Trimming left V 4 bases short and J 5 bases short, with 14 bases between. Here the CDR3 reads CASSNLVLEETQYF. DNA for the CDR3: TGTGCCAGTAGTAACCTAGTTCTAGAGGAGACCCAGTACTTC.

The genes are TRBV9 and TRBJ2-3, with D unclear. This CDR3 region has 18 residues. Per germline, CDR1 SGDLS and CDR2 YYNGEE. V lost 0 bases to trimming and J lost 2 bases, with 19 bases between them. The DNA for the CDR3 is TGTGCCAGCAGCGTAGCCGGCTTCCCCAGCTTTGACACAGATACGCAGTATTTT. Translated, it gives CASSVAGFPSFDTDTQYF.

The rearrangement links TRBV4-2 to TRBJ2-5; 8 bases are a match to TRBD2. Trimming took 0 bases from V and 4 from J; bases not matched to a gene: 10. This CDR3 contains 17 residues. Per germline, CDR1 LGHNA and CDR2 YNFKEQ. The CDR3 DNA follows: TGTGCCAGCAGCCAAGAAGGGACTAGATCCCGCCCAGAGACCCAGTACTTC. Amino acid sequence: CASSQEGTRSRPETQYF.